This T cell receptor beta chain was documented in a study of blood T cell repertoires in COVID-19. Study information: The cDNA or gDNA used as material had been derived from T cells, B-cell-depleted T cells, or PBMCs.

CDR1 is MGHRA, CDR2 YSYEKL, per germline. Trimming took off 0 bases at V and 4 bases at J, with 12 bases between the two ends. CDR3 length equals 15 residues. Under the authors' procedure: The assay estimated nucleated cells by amplifying reference gene primers. Clones were read by immunoSEQ multiplex PCR, and TCRdb kept only the in-frame ones, dropping some. V and J calls and clone size are given by that table; D and trimming were obtained from the DNA. The sample lists approximately 260,000 clones, approximately 86% occurring once. Adults between roughly 18 and 90 years of age took part from 24 US areas. Participant-given clinical history determined each cohort assignment.

This TCR derives from a woman aged 25-40 years with acute COVID-19. The sample comprised PBMCs or T cells enriched from blood (not recorded which). The chain couples TRBV4-1 to TRBJ1-2; D is possibly TRBD1 (6 bases). The CDR3 reads CASSQDRGISYGYTF. The CDR3 nucleotides read TGCGCCAGCAGCCAAGATAGGGGGATCTCCTATGGCTACACCTTC.